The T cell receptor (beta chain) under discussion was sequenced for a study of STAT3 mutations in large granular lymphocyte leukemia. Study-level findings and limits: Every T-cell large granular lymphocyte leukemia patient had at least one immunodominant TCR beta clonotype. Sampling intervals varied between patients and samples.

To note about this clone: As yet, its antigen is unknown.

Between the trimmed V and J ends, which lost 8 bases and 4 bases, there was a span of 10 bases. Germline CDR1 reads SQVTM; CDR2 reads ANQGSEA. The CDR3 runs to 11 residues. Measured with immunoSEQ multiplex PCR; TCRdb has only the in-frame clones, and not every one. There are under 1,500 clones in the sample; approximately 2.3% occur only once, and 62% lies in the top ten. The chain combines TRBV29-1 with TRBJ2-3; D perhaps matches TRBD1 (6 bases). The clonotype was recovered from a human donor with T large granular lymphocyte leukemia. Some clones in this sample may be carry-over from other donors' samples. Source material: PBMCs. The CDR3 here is CSQGRADTQYF. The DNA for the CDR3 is TGCAGCCAGGGGAGAGCAGATACGCAGTATTTT.